This is a list of T cell receptor beta chains from one sample in a study of cytomegalovirus exposure and HLA in healthy donors. This table comes from immunoSEQ multiplex PCR, and its TCRdb copy is limited to in-frame clones, with some not included. The repertoire consists of some 150,000 clones, with more than 60% occurring once and the leading ten covering about 3.5%. The sequencing input was PBMCs. These receptors originate from a man between 35 and 55 years old in good health and CMV-seronegative. Each CDR3 is given with its conserved first and last residue.

v_call	cdr3_aa
TRBV11-2	CASSFFDGAGTEAFF
TRBV28	CASSPLRLREYEQYF
TRBV6-5	CASSWTSGGTNEQFF
TRBV5-4	CASSSRTSGGETQYF
TRBV19	CASSLRQGGGYTF
TRBV7-3	CASSPDRGSEQYF
TRBV5-6	CASSWTENTEAFF
TRBV5-1	CASSLDGLRETQYF
TRBV5-1	CASSQGGGGKLFF
TRBV7-6	CASSLQTSGVTGELFF
TRBV2	CASKGGENAGELFF
TRBV7-2	CASSLGTSGGVKETQYF
TRBV5-4	CASSTGGAGGGHHEQYF
TRBV4-3	CASSQGPAGRSYEQYF
TRBV13	CASSPRVLAGAEAFF
TRBV11-2	CASSLEQGWEQYF
TRBV6-5	CASSYSGHVHF
TRBV6-5	CASRKGRGKIGEQYF
TRBV10-3	CAISDRGGGSIDTQYF
TRBV10-3	CAISAQGQGNTEAFF
TRBV2	CASRARSSGGGEQFF
TRBV14	CASRRTGAQETQYF
TRBV6-6	CASSYTQAGNYGYTF
TRBV7-9	CASSFRDKSYEQYF
TRBV7-2	CASSTYQGSYEQYF
TRBV6-1	CASSEGGVYNEQFF
TRBV4-3	CASSQEGRGRYGYTF
TRBV19	CASSPIGGRIEKLFF
TRBV7-9	CASSPGLTQETQYF
TRBV2	CASSGGTSENEQFF
TRBV9	CASSGDRGFPYEQYF
TRBV7-2	CASRVGLAGTYNEQFF
TRBV27	CASRNRGQDTYNEQFF
TRBV5-6	CASSLQGSATEAFF
TRBV10-3	CAISESGTGFYEQYF
TRBV4-3	CASSQVARNSPLHF
TRBV4-1	CASSQVYTRSYEQYF